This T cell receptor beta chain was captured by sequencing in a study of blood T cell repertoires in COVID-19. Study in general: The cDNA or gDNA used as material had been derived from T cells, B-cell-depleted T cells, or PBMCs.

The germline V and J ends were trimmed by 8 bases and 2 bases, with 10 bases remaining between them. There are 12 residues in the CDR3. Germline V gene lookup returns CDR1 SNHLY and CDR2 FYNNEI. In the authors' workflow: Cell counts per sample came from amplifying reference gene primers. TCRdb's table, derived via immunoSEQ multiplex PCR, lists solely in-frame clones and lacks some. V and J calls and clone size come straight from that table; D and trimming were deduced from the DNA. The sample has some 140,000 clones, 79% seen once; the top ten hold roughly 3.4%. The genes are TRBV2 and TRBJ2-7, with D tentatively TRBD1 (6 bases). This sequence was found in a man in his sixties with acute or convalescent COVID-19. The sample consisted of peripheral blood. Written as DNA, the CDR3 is TGTGCCAGCGGACAGCTTCCCTACGAGCAGTACTTC. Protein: CASGQLPYEQYF. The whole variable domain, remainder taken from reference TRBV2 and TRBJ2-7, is EPEVTQTPSHQVTQMGQEVILRCVPISNHLYFYWYRQILGQKVEFLVSFYNNEISEKSEIFDDQFSVERPDGSNFTLKIRSTKLEDSAMYFCASGQLPYEQYFGPGTRLTVT.